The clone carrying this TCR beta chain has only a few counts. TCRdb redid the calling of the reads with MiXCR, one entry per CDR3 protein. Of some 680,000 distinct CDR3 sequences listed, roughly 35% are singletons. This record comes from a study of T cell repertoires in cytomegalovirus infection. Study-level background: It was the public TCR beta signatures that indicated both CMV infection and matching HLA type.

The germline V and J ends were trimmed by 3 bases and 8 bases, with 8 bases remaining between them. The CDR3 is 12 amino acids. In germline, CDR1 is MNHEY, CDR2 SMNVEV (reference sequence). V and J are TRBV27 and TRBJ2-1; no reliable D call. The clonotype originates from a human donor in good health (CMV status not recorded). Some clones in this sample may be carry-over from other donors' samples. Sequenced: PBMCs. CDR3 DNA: TGTGCCAGCAGTTTTAAACCCCATGAGCAGTTCTTC. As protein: CASSFKPHEQFF.